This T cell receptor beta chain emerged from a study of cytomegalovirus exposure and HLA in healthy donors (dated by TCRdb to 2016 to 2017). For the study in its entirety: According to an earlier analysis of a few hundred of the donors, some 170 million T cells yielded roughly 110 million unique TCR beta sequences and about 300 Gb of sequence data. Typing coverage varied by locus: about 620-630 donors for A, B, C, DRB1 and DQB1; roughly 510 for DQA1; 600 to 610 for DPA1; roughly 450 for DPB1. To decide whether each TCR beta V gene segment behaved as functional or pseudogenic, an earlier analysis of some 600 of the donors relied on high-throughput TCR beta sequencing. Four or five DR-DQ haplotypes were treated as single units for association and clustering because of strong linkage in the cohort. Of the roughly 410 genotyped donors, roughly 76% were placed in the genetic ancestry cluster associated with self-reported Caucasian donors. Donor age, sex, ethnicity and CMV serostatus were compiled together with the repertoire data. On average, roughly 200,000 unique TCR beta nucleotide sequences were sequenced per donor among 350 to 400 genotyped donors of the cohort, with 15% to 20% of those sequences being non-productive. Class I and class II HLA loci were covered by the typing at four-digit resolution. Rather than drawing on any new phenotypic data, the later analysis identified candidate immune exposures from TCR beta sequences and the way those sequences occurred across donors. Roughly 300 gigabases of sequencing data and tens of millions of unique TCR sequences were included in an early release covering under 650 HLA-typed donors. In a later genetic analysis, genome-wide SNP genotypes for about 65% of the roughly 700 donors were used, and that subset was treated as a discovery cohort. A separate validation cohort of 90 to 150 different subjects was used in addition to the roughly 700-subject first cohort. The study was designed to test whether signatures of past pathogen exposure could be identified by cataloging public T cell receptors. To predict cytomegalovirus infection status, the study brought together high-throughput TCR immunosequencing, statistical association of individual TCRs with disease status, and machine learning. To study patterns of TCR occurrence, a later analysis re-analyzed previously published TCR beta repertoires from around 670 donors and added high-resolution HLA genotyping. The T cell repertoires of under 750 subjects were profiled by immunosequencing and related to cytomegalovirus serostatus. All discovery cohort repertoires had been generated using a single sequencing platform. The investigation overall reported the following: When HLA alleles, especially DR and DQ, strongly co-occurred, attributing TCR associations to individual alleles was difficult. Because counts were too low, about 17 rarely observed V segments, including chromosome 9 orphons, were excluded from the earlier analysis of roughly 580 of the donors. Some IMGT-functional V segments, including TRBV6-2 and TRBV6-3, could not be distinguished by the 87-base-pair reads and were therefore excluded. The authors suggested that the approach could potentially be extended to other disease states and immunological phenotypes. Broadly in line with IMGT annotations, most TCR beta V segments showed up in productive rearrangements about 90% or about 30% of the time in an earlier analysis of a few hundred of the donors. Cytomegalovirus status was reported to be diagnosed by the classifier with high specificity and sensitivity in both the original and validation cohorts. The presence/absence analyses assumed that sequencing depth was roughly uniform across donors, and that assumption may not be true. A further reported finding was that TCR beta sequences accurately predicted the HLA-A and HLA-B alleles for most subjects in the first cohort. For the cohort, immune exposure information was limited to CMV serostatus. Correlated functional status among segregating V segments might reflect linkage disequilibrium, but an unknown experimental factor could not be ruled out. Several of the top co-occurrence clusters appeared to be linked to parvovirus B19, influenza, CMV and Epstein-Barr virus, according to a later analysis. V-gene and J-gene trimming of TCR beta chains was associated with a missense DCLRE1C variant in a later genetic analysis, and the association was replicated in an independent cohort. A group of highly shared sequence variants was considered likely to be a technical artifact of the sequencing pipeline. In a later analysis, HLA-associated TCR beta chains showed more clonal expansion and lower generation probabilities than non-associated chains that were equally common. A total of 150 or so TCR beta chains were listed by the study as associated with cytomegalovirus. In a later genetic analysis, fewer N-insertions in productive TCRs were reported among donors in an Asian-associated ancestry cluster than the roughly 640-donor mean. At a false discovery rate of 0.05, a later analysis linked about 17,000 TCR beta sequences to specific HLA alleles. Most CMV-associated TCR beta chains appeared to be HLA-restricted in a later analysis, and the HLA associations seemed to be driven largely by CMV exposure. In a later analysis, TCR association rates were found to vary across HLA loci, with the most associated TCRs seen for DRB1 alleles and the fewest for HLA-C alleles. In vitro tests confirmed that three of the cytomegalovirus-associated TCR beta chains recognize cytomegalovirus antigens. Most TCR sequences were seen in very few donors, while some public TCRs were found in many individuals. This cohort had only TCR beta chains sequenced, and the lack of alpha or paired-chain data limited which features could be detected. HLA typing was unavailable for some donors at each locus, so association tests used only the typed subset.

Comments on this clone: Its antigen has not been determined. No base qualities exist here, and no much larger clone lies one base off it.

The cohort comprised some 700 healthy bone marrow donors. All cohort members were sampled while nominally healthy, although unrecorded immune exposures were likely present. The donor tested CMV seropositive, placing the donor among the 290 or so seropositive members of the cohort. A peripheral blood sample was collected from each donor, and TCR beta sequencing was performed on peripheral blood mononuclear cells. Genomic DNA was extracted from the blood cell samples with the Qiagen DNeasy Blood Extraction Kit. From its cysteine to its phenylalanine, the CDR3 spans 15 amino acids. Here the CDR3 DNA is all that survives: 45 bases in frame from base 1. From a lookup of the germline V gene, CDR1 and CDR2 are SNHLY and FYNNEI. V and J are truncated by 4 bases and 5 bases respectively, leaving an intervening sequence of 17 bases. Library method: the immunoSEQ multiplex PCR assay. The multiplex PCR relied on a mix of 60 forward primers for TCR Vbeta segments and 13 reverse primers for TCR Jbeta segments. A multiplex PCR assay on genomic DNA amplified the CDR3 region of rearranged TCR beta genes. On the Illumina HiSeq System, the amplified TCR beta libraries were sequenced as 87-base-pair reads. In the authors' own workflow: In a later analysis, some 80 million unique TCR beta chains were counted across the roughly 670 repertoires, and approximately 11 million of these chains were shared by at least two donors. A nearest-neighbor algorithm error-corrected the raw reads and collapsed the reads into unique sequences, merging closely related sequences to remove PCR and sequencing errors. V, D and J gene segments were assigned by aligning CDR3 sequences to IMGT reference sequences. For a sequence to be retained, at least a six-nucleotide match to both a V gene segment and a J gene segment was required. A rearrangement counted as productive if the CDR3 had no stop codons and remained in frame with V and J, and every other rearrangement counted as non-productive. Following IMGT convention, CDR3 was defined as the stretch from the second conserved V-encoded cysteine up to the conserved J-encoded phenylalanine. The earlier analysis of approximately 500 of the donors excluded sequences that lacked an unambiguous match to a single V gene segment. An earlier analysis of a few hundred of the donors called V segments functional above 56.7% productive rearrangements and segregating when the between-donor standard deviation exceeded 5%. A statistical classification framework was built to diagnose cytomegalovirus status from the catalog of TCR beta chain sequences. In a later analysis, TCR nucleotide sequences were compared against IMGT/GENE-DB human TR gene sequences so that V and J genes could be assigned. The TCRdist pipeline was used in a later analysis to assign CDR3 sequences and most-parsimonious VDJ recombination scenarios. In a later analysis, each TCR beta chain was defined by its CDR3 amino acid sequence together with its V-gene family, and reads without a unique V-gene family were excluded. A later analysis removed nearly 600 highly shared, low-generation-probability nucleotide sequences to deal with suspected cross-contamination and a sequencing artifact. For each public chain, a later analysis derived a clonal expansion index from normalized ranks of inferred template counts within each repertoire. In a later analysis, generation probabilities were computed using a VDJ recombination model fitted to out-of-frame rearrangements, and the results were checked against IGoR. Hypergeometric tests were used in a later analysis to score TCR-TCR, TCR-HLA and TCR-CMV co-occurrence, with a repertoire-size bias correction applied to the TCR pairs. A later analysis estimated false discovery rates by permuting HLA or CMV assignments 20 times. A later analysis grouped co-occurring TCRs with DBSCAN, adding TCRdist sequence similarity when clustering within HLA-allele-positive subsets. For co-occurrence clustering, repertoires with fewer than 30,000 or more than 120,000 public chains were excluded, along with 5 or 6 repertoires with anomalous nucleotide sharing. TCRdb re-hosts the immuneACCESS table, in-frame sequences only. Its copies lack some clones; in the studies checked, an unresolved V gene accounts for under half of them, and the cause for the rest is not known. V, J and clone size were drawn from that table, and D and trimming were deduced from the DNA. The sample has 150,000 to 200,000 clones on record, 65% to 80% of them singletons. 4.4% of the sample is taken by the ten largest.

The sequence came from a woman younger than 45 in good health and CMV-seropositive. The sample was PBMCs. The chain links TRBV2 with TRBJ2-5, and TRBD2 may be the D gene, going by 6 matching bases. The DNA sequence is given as TGTGCCAGCAGTGTTGGGCTAGCGCCAGGCGAGACCCAGTACTTC. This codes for CASSVGLAPGETQYF.